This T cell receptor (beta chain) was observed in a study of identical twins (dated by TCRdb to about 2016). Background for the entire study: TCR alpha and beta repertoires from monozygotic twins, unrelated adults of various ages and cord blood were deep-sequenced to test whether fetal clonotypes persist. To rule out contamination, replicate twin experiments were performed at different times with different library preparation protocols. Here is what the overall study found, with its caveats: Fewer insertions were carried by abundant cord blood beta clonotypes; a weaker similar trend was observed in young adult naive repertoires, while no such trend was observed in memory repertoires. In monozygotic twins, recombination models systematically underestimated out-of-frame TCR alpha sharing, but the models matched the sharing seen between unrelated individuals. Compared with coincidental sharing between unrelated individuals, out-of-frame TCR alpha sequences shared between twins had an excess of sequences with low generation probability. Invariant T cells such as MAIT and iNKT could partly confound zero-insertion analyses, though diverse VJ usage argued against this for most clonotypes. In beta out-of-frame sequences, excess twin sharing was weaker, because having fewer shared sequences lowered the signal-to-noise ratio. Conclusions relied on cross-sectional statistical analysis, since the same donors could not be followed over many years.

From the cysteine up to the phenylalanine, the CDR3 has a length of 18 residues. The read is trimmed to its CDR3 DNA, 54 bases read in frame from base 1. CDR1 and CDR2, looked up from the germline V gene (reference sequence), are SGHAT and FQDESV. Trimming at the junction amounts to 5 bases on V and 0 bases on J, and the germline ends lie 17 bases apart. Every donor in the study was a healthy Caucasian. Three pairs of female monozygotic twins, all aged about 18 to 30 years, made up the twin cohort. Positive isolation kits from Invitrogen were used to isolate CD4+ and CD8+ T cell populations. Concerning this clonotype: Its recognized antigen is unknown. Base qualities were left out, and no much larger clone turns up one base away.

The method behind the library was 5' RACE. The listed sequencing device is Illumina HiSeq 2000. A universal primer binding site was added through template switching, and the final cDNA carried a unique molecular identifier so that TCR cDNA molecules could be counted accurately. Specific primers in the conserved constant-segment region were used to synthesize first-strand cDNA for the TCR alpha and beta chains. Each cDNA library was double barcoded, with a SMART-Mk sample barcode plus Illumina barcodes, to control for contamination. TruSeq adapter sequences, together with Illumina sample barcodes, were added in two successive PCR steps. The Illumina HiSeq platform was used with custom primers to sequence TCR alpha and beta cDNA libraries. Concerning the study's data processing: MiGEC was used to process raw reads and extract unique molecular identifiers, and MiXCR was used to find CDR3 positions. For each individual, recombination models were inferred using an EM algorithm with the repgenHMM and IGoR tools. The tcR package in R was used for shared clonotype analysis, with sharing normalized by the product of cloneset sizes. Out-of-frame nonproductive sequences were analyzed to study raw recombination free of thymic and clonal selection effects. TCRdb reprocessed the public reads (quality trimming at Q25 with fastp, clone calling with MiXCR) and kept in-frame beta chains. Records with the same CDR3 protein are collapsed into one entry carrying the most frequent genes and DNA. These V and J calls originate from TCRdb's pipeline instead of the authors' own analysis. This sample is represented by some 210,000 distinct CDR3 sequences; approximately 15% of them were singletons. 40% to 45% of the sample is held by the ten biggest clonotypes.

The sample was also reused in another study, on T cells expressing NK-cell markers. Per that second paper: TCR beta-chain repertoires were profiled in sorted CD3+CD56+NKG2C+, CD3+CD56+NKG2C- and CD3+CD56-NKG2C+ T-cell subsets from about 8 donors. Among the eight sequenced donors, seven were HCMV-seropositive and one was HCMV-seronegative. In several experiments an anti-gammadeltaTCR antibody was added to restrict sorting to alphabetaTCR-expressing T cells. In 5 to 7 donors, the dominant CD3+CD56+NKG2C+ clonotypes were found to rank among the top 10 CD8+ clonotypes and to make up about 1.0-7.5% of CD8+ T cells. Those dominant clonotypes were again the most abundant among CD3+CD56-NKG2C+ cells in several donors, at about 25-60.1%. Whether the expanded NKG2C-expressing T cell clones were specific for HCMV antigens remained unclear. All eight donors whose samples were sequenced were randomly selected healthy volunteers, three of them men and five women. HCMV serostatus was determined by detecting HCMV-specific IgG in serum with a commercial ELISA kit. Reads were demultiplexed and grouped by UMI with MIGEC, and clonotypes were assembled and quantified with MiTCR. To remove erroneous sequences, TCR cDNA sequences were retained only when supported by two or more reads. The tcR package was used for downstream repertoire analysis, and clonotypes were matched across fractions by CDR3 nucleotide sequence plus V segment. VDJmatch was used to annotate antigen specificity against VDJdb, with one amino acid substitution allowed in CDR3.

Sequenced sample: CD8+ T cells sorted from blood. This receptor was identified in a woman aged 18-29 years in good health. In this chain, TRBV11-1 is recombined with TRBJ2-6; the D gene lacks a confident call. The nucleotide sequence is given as TGTGCCAGCAGCCCCCCCCAAGGGTCTCGCTCTGGGGCCAACGTCCTGACTTTC. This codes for CASSPPQGSRSGANVLTF.